Below, 5 T cell receptor beta chains from the same sample are listed, as sequenced in a study of human T cells and chemical hapten exposure (dated by TCRdb to about 2021). The library was made by RACE. These reads were obtained on a NextSeq 500. TCRdb itself trimmed the public reads at Q25 with fastp, ran MiXCR and retained productive beta chains. Rows with one shared CDR3 protein collapse into an entry with the most common genes and DNA. The sample includes 370,000 or so distinct CDR3 sequences, with approximately 4.4% observed a single time. The top ten clones comprise under 3% of the sample. Interpreted using the paper, the time point label stands for: patch test 1, 2 weeks after DPC sensitization. This specimen's treatment or condition label, per the study, means: therapeutic diphenylcyclopropenone sensitization with weekly scalp DPC. Sequencing was performed on whole blood, taken in connection with sensitization to the hapten diphenylcyclopropenone (DPC). These receptor sequences come from a woman between 45 and 65 years old with alopecia areata. Some clones in this sample may be carry-over from other donors' samples.

This clonotype was observed many times. V gene TRBV12-3 or TRBV12-4 combines with J gene TRBJ1-3, with no clear D. This CDR3 is 14 amino acids long. The V end lost 3 bases, the J end lost 2 bases, and 8 bases lay between the germline ends. The CDR3 DNA follows: TGTGCCAGCAGTTTTGCAACCCCTGGAAACACCATATATTTT. It is translated as CASSFATPGNTIYF.

This clonotype was seen at least ten times. This rearrangement joins TRBV29-1 to TRBJ2-7, with 7 bases identical to TRBD2. From germline, CDR1 is SQVTM and CDR2 ANQGSEA. The CDR3 contains 13 residues. The junction had 13 bases not matched to a gene; V was cut back by 7 bases and J by 7 bases. CDR3 nucleotides: TGCAGCGCCGAAACTGGAAGGGGAGGGGAGCAGTACTTC. It translates to CSAETGRGGEQYF.

This clonotype was counted a few times. The CDR3 region has the DNA TGTGCCAGCAGCCGAGACCGGGACTTGTACAATGAGCAGTTCTTC. Amino acid sequence: CASSRDRDLYNEQFF. J is TRBJ2-1 and V is TRBV5-4, with D perhaps matching TRBD2 (6 bases). Deletions cut 4 bases from V and 4 bases from J, with 15 bases between. Germline loops: CDR1 SGHNT, CDR2 YYREEE (reference sequence). The CDR3 loop spans 15 amino acids.

This clonotype has ten or more counts. The CDR3 sequence is CASSPWATDTQYF. CDR3 sequence (DNA): TGTGCCAGCAGCCCCTGGGCCACAGATACGCAGTATTTT. The chain links TRBV7-9 to TRBJ2-3; D not resolved. The CDR3 length is 13 residues. CDR1 is SEHNR, CDR2 FQNEAQ, per germline (reference sequence). V lost 5 bases and J lost 2, with 8 bases in between.

This clonotype came up many times. The chain uses TRBV5-1 and TRBJ1-4; D is possibly TRBD1 (5 bases). The CDR3 has 16 residues. Germline V lookup: CDR1 SGHRS, CDR2 YFSETQ. Trimming took off 0 bases at V and 7 bases at J, with 16 bases between the two ends. The DNA of the CDR3 is TGCGCCAGCAGCTTGGCAGTGGGGGTTCGTGGTGAAAAACTGTTTTTT. Amino acid sequence: CASSLAVGVRGEKLFF.